The 18 T cell receptor beta chains given below trace back to one sample, sequenced in a study of CD8+ T cells in alopecia areata. Extraction and reverse transcription of RNA yielded cDNA as the sequencing template. TCRdb's table, derived via immunoSEQ multiplex PCR, lists solely in-frame clones and lacks some. The profile shows 90,000 to 150,000 clones, around 53% of them singletons. Treatment here: oral pan-JAK inhibitor, 5-10 mg twice daily. This sample comprised CD4+ T cells sorted from blood, obtained at week 4, from a patient treated with tofacitinib. These receptor sequences come from a human donor with alopecia areata.

This clone was recorded a few times. Other DNA sequences in the sample encode the same CDR3. The V gene is TRBV30, the J gene TRBJ1-1; D is perhaps TRBD1 (5 bases). The germline CDR1 and CDR2 sequences are GTSNPN and SVGIG (reference sequence). This CDR3 contains 13 residues. Trimming left V 2 bases short and J 1 base short, with 8 bases between. The CDR3 nucleotides are TGTGCCTGGAGTCGGGACCGGAACACTGAAGCTTTCTTT. Amino acid sequence: CAWSRDRNTEAFF.

This clone was detected a few times. The chain carries TRBV29-1 and TRBJ2-3; tentative D call: TRBD1 (6 bases). Germline V gives CDR1 SQVTM, CDR2 ANQGSEA. The CDR3 sequence is 13 residues long. The V gene lost 4 bases and the J gene lost 5 bases, with 13 bases spanning the gap. CDR3 residues: CSVGQVLIDTQYF. The CDR3 DNA reads as TGCAGCGTTGGACAGGTCCTTATAGATACGCAGTATTTT.

The chain recombines TRBV7-9 with TRBJ2-5; tentative D call: TRBD2 (6 bases). V lost 5 bases to trimming and J lost 5 bases, with 12 bases between them. This CDR3 has 13 residues. Germline lookup yields CDR1 SEHNR and CDR2 FQNEAQ (reference sequence). The CDR3 loop reads CASSRSSGETQYF. The CDR3 bases are TGTGCCAGCAGCCGCTCGAGCGGGGAGACCCAGTACTTC.

This clone has just a few counts. The chain is built from TRBV7-2 and TRBJ2-4; 9 bases align to TRBD1. CDR3 length equals 16 residues. The germline CDR1 and CDR2 sequences are SGHTA and FQGNSA. V shed 5 bases and J 1 base; nucleotides not matched to a gene: 6. CDR3 sequence (DNA): TGTGCCAGCAGCCACGGACAGGGGTTGGCCAAAAACATTCAGTACTTC. Translation: CASSHGQGLAKNIQYF.

This clone was found a few times. The chain uses TRBV11-2 and TRBJ2-1; 10 positions match TRBD2. The V gene end was trimmed by 2 bases and the J gene end by 15 bases; junction bases not matched to a gene: 4. The V gene's germline CDR1 is SGHAT and CDR2 FQNNGV. This CDR3 region has 12 residues. The CDR3 reads CASSLSGRAVFF. The CDR3 nucleotides are TGTGCCAGCAGCTTAAGCGGGAGGGCGGTGTTCTTC.

The chain carries TRBV25-1 and TRBJ2-5; 8 bases align to TRBD2. CDR3 length: 15 residues. Germline V gives CDR1 MGHDK, CDR2 SYGVNS. Trimming at V came to 3 bases and at J to 3 bases, leaving 6 bases not matched to a gene. CDR3 loop: CASSDPTSAKETQYF. The DNA for the CDR3 is TGTGCCAGCAGTGACCCGACTAGCGCCAAAGAGACCCAGTACTTC.

V usage is TRBV7-3 and J usage is TRBJ2-5; D gene ambiguous. There are 13 residues in the CDR3. Trimming removed 5 bases from V and 5 bases from J, with 12 bases in between. The germline CDR1 and CDR2 sequences are SGHTA and FQGTGA. The CDR3 DNA reads TGTGCCAGCAGCCCACCCGACGGGGAGACCCAGTACTTC. This gives the protein CASSPPDGETQYF.

The genes are TRBV6-6 and TRBJ2-2; either TRBD1 or TRBD2 may supply D (5 bases each). Germline V gene data show CDR1 as MNHNY and CDR2 as SVGAGI (reference sequence). CDR3 size: 15 residues. V was clipped by 5 bases and J by 1 base, with 11 bases between them. The CDR3: CASSPGQGNTGELFF. For the CDR3, the DNA is TGTGCCAGCAGTCCGGGGCAGGGGAACACCGGGGAGCTGTTTTTT.

The table lists this clone with a few counts. The chain recombines TRBV29-1 with TRBJ2-1; 12 nucleotides agree with TRBD2. Germline CDR1 reads SQVTM; CDR2 reads ANQGSEA. Trimming cost V 7 bases and J 7 bases; bases outside gene matches: 8. The CDR3 spans 14 residues. The CDR3 bases are TGCAGCGCACGGACTAGCGGGGAGGGGAATGAGCAGTTCTTC. It translates to CSARTSGEGNEQFF.

This chain joins TRBV30 and TRBJ1-5; perhaps TRBD1 as D (5 bases). V was pared by 3 bases and J by 3 bases, with 9 bases between. Germline V lookup: CDR1 GTSNPN, CDR2 SVGIG (reference sequence). The CDR3 covers 13 residues. The CDR3 sequence is CAWSGTSNQPQHF. In DNA, the CDR3 is TGTGCCTGGAGCGGGACGTCCAATCAGCCCCAGCATTTT.

The V gene is TRBV29-1, the J gene TRBJ1-1; D unresolved. This CDR3 has 13 amino acids. Per the germline V gene, CDR1 is SQVTM and CDR2 is ANQGSEA. Between the trimmed V and J ends, which lost 4 bases and 7 bases, there was a span of 16 bases. CDR3 DNA: TGCAGCGTTGCTGGACTTTCAACTGGTGAAGCTTTCTTT. As protein: CSVAGLSTGEAFF.

V and J are TRBV6-6 and TRBJ1-1, with no clear D. The germline CDR1 and CDR2 sequences are MNHNY and SVGAGI (reference sequence). Between the trimmed V and J ends, which lost 4 bases and 7 bases, there was a span of 10 bases. The CDR3 consists of 12 residues. The CDR3 reads CASSSPGVEAFF. The CDR3 nucleotides are TGTGCCAGCAGTTCTCCGGGAGTTGAAGCTTTCTTT.

This clone showed up just a few times. The CDR3 spells CAWSVAGGYNEQFF. The CDR3 DNA is TGTGCCTGGAGTGTAGCGGGAGGCTACAATGAGCAGTTCTTC. This sequence joins TRBV30 and TRBJ2-1; TRBD2 aligns across 9 bases. This CDR3 has 14 amino acids. The germline CDR1 and CDR2 sequences are GTSNPN and SVGIG (reference sequence). V lost 0 bases and J lost 3; bases outside the gene matches: 0.

This clone came up a few times. This sequence joins TRBV9 and TRBJ1-1, with D maybe TRBD1 (6 bases). Germline V lookup: CDR1 SGDLS, CDR2 YYNGEE. V lost 4 bases, J lost 10 bases, and 17 bases lay in between. The CDR3 consists of 13 residues. CDR3 in DNA: TGTGCCAGCAGCAGCGGACAGACTAAGAGAGCTTTCTTT. Translated, it gives CASSSGQTKRAFF.

This clone has a count of ten or more. The rearrangement links TRBV7-2 to TRBJ1-1; 7 nucleotides align to TRBD1. J lost 5 bases, V lost 4 bases, and 10 bases had no gene match. The CDR3 sequence is 15 residues long. Germline V gene lookup returns CDR1 SGHTA and CDR2 FQGNSA. CDR3 coding DNA: TGTGCCAGCAGCTCCTTAGCAGGGGGTCGGACTGAAGCTTTCTTT. Amino acids: CASSSLAGGRTEAFF.

This CDR3 is CASSQEQALDYGYTF. CDR3 sequence (DNA): TGCGCCAGCAGCCAAGAACAGGCGCTAGACTATGGCTACACCTTC. V and J are TRBV4-1 and TRBJ1-2; TRBD1 is a possible D gene (5 bases). Germline V lookup: CDR1 MGHRA, CDR2 YSYEKL. Trimming removed 0 bases at V and 3 bases at J, with 11 bases between. The CDR3 sequence is 15 residues long.

This clone was observed a handful of times. V gene TRBV19 combines with J gene TRBJ2-1; 11 nucleotides match TRBD2. Trimming at V came to 5 bases and at J to 7 bases, leaving 7 bases not matched to a gene. The CDR3 length is 15 residues. Germline loops: CDR1 LNHDA, CDR2 SQIVND (reference sequence). CDR3 nucleotide sequence: TGTGCCAGTAGTTCCTTAGCGGGGGGGTTGAATGAGCAGTTCTTC. This encodes CASSSLAGGLNEQFF. The whole variable domain, remainder taken from reference TRBV19 and TRBJ2-1, is DGGITQSPKYLFRKEGQNVTLSCEQNLNHDAMYWYRQDPGQGLRLIYYSQIVNDFQKGDIAEGYSVSREKKESFPLTVTSAQKNPTAFYLCASSSLAGGLNEQFFGPGTRLTVL.

This clone was found a few times. The J gene is TRBJ1-6, the V gene TRBV2; possible D gene TRBD1, 5 bases. This CDR3 spans 14 amino acids. CDR1 and CDR2 (germline): SNHLY, FYNNEI. The ends were cut back, 6 bases at V and 6 bases at J, with 12 bases in the middle. The CDR3 nucleotides are TGTGCCAGCAGGCCAGCGGGGCCTAATTCACCCCTCCACTTT. This encodes CASRPAGPNSPLHF.